This T cell receptor beta chain appears in the sequencing data of a study of blood T cell repertoires in COVID-19. About the study: T cells, B-cell-depleted T cells, or PBMCs provided the cDNA or gDNA that served as material.

Trimming at V came to 4 bases and at J to 4 bases, leaving 9 bases not matched to a gene. Germline V gives CDR1 LGHNA, CDR2 YSLEER. There are 15 residues in the CDR3. Original methodology: Reference gene primer amplification in the assay estimated nucleated cell counts. Sequenced by immunoSEQ multiplex PCR; TCRdb stores in-frame clones only, minus some. V and J calls and clone size are given by that table; D and trimming were obtained from the DNA. Of 350,000 or so clones listed, 92% were seen once; the top ten hold about a fifth. Donors of Cohort 3 who recovered were those that had two negative PCRs, clearance, or symptom resolution.

V is TRBV4-3 and J is TRBJ1-1, with 7 bases fitting TRBD1. The sequence derives from a woman in her 30s who had recovered from COVID-19. The specimen was PBMCs or T cells enriched from blood (not recorded which). This CDR3 reads CASSLEDRRGTEAFF. The CDR3 DNA reads TGCGCCAGCAGCCTGGAGGACAGGAGGGGCACTGAAGCTTTCTTT.